Shown below are 5 T cell receptor beta chains from a single sample sequenced in a study of a mutant IDH1 vaccine in newly diagnosed glioma. These receptors' targets are unknown. Profiled with immunoSEQ multiplex PCR; TCRdb holds only in-frame clones, not every one. Found here are about 83,000 clones, 91% of them singletons; the top ten hold under 0.6%. Stated time point: week 5, during vaccination. With topical imiquimod, each dose of the vaccine consisted of 300 ug of mutant IDH1 20-mer peptide. The sample in question was PBMCs, obtained from a glioma patient whose treatment included an IDH1 peptide vaccine. Receptors originate from a woman in her fifties or sixties with glioma.

As for this clone: The junction shows a germline mismatch at one end, possibly a read error. This chain uses TRBV7-7 with TRBJ2-1; the match to TRBD2 covers 8 bases. The CDR3 contains 13 residues. The germline V gene has CDR1 SSHAT and CDR2 FNYEAQ (reference sequence). CDR3 nucleotide sequence: TGTGCTAGCAGCTTAGAGGCGGGAGGTGAGCAGTTCTTC. Translating it yields CASSLEAGGEQFF.

The V gene is TRBV12-2, the J gene TRBJ2-7; the listed D gene, TRBD2, was not tested against the DNA. TRBV12-2 is an annotated pseudogene. The CDR3 is 17 amino acids. Written as DNA, the CDR3 is TGTGCAAGTCGCTTAGAGGGGGGCGGGACTAGCGGGAGTAAGCAGTACTTC. Encoded protein: CASRLEGGGTSGSKQYF.

The chain joins TRBV28 to TRBJ1-5, with D possibly matching TRBD1 (5 bases). Germline-derived CDR1 and CDR2 are MDHEN and SYDVKM. CDR3 length equals 18 residues. V gave up 7 bases and J gave up 0 bases, with 22 bases separating them. This CDR3 is CASKQVTGGGYSNQPQHF. CDR3 DNA sequence: TGTGCCAGCAAACAAGTTACAGGCGGGGGTTATAGCAATCAGCCCCAGCATTTT.

The chain has TRBV19 and TRBJ1-5; unclear D gene. The CDR3 length is 15 residues. V was clipped by 1 base and J by 2 bases, with 9 bases between them. CDR1 and CDR2 (germline): LNHDA, SQIVND (reference sequence). CDR3 protein: CASSIGPTGNQPQHF. DNA of the CDR3: TGTGCCAGTAGTATAGGCCCAACGGGCAATCAGCCCCAGCATTTT.

This chain joins TRBV10-1 and TRBJ2-7; TRBD1 might be the D (5 bases). The germline V and J ends were trimmed by 2 bases and 6 bases, with 8 bases remaining between them. Germline loops: CDR1 WNHNN, CDR2 SYGVQD (reference sequence). This CDR3 is 12 amino acids long. The CDR3 DNA is TGCGCCAGCAGTGAGCAGGGCCGCGAGCAGTACTTC. Translation: CASSEQGREQYF.